The 9 T cell receptor beta chains reported below all come from one sample, sequenced in a study of blood T cell repertoires in COVID-19 (dated by TCRdb to the early 2020s). The protocol used for the library was the immunoSEQ multiplex PCR assay. TCRdb re-hosts the immuneACCESS table, in-frame sequences only. Its copies lack some clones; in the studies checked, an unresolved V gene accounts for under half of them, and the cause for the rest is not known. For this sample there are under 400,000 clones; about nine tenths appear just once. Over 1% of the sample belongs to the ten largest clones. The sample consisted of PBMCs or T cells enriched from blood (not recorded which). These TCRs come from a woman younger than 45 who had been exposed to COVID-19.

This clone turned up a few times. V usage is TRBV25-1 and J usage is TRBJ1-5; D possibly corresponds to TRBD1 (6 bases). The germline V gene has CDR1 MGHDK and CDR2 SYGVNS. CDR3 size: 14 residues. Trimming took 3 bases from V and 9 from J, leaving 15 bases between them. In nucleotides, the CDR3 is TGTGCCAGCAGTGACCCGAGGGGGAAGGGGCCCCAGCATTTT. It is translated as CASSDPRGKGPQHF. The entire variable domain, with the rest obtained from reference TRBV25-1 and TRBJ1-5, is as follows: EADIYQTPRYLVIGTGKKITLECSQTMGHDKMYWYQQDPGMELHLIHYSYGVNSTEKGDLSSESTVSRIRTEHFPLTLESARPSHTSQYLCASSDPRGKGPQHFGDGTRLSIL.

The chain recombines TRBV18 with TRBJ2-1; TRBD2 matches at 9 bases. The germline CDR1 and CDR2 sequences are KGHSH and LQKENI. V gave up 4 bases and J gave up 6 bases; unmatched junction bases: 7. The CDR3 loop spans 15 amino acids. CDR3 loop: CASSRPGLAPNEQFF. As DNA, the CDR3 is TGTGCCAGCTCACGTCCGGGACTAGCCCCCAATGAGCAGTTCTTC.

The chain combines TRBV11-2 with TRBJ2-3; 8 nucleotides agree with TRBD2. CDR1 and CDR2 from the germline V gene are SGHAT and FQNNGV. V gave up 5 bases and J gave up 2 bases; unmatched junction bases: 9. The CDR3 covers 16 residues. CDR3 nucleotide sequence: TGTGCCAGCAGCGCTCATACTAGCGGCTCCACAGATACGCAGTATTTT. Residues: CASSAHTSGSTDTQYF. The full variable domain, in which reference TRBV11-2 and TRBJ2-3 provide the parts outside the CDR3, is EAGVAQSPRYKIIEKRQSVAFWCNPISGHATLYWYQQILGQGPKLLIQFQNNGVVDDSQLPKDRFSAERLKGVDSTLKIQPAKLEDSAVYLCASSAHTSGSTDTQYFGPGTRLTVL.

The chain carries TRBV12-5 and TRBJ1-3, with 7 positions matching TRBD1. V was pared by 0 bases and J by 2 bases, with 7 bases of the junction left unmatched. The CDR3 spans 17 residues. Per germline, CDR1 LGHNT and CDR2 FRNRAP. CDR3 DNA: TGTGCTAGTGGTTTGGTACTAGAGACAGGGACTGGAAACACCATATATTTT. Encoded protein: CASGLVLETGTGNTIYF.

This chain uses TRBV28 with TRBJ2-3; D is perhaps TRBD1 (6 bases). The CDR3 totals 19 residues. Germline V CDR1 and CDR2: MDHEN, SYDVKM. Trimming pared 6 bases from V and 2 bases from J, leaving 27 bases between. DNA for the CDR3: TGTGCCAGCAGAGTTATGGGATCCCAGGGGCGGTTCTACACAGATACGCAGTATTTT. It codes for CASRVMGSQGRFYTDTQYF.

V and J are TRBV7-8 and TRBJ2-2; D is possibly TRBD1 (6 bases). This CDR3 spans 14 amino acids. V lost 5 bases and J lost 6, with 13 bases in between. CDR1 SGHVS and CDR2 FQNEAQ come from the germline V gene. CDR3 sequence (DNA): TGTGCCAGCAGCCGAATAAAGGGGGCCGGGGAGCTGTTTTTT. Protein sequence: CASSRIKGAGELFF.

The chain carries TRBV7-9 and TRBJ2-2; 8 bases map to TRBD2. This CDR3 is built from 16 residues. CDR1 is SEHNR and CDR2 is FQNEAQ in the germline V gene (reference sequence). V lost 3 bases and J lost 12; bases outside the gene matches: 15. CDR3 protein: CASSFPISGSDMKLFF. CDR3 in DNA: TGTGCCAGCAGCTTCCCCATCAGCGGGAGTGACATGAAGCTGTTTTTT.

The chain uses TRBV3-1 (or the pseudogene TRBV3-2) and TRBJ2-2; the match to TRBD1 covers 10 bases. V was clipped by 1 base and J by 7 bases; unmatched bases: 6. This CDR3 is 16 amino acids long. The germline gives CDR1 LGHDT, CDR2 YNNKEL (reference sequence). CDR3 residues: CASSQARQGAGGELFF. CDR3 coding DNA: TGTGCCAGCAGCCAAGCGCGACAGGGGGCTGGCGGGGAGCTGTTTTTT.

V is TRBV20-1 and J is TRBJ2-7, with a weak D call TRBD2 (5 bases). The CDR3 sequence is 12 residues long. Germline V gene lookup returns CDR1 DFQATT and CDR2 SNEGSKA (reference sequence). Between the trimmed V and J ends, which lost 3 bases and 3 bases, there was a span of 9 bases. The CDR3 loop is CSASAGYYEQYF. The CDR3 DNA follows: TGCAGTGCTAGTGCGGGTTACTACGAGCAGTACTTC.